These T cell receptor beta chains were read from a single sample in a study of blood T cell repertoires in COVID-19. Some clones are missing from TCRdb's copy, which holds only in-frame ones; the method was immunoSEQ multiplex PCR. The table lists 300,000 to 400,000 clones, roughly 88% of them singletons. Material: peripheral blood. The receptors were sampled from a woman in her 30s with COVID-19, enrolled during active disease. Each CDR3 is given with its conserved first and last residue. The D gene is left open where the match is weak. Size values are once, few and many counts, or a class for expanded clones, and some rows have none.

TRBV7-2	TRBJ1-5	NA	NA	TGTGCCAGCAGCGCTGCGGGGAGTCCTTATCAGCCCCAGCATTTT	CASSAAGSPYQPQHF
TRBV24-1	TRBJ1-2	once	NA	TGTGCCACCAGTGATTCTCACAGACAGGCCAACTATGGCTACACCTTC	CATSDSHRQANYGYTF
TRBV18	TRBJ2-2	NA	TRBD1	TGTGCCAGCTCACCACCCGGGACAGGGTACACCGGGGAGCTGTTTTTT	CASSPPGTGYTGELFF
TRBV19	TRBJ2-1	NA	NA	TGTGCCAGTAGTATACTAGCACGGTCCTACAATGAGCAGTTCTTC	CASSILARSYNEQFF
TRBV9	TRBJ1-3	NA	TRBD1	TGTGCCAGCAGCGTAGACAGGGGAACCTCTGGAAACACCATATATTTT	CASSVDRGTSGNTIYF
TRBV29-1	TRBJ2-5	NA	TRBD1	TGCAGCGTTGTTTACAGGGGATATTCCCCCGAATGGGAGACCCAGTACTTC	CSVVYRGYSPEWETQYF
TRBV14	TRBJ1-1	NA	NA	TGTGCCAGCAGCCTCGCGCTGTTGGCTGAAGCTTTCTTT	CASSLALLAEAFF
TRBV30	TRBJ2-3	NA	TRBD2	TGTGCCTGGAGTACTCGGGGGGGCACGGATACGCAGTATTTT	CAWSTRGGTDTQYF
TRBV4-1	TRBJ1-5	NA	NA	TGCGCCAGCAGCCAATTTCCCCAGTCGGGTCAGCCCCAGCATTTT	CASSQFPQSGQPQHF
TRBV29-1	TRBJ1-2	few	NA	TGCAGCGATCAGGGAACTAACTATGGCTACACCTTC	CSDQGTNYGYTF
TRBV4-1	TRBJ1-1	few	TRBD1	TGCGCCACTACTGAACACACCGGGACAGGGGCTCCACGAGCTTTCTTT	CATTEHTGTGAPRAFF
TRBV24-1	TRBJ1-2	NA	NA	TGTGCCACCAGTGATTTTCTTGGCTACACCTTC	CATSDFLGYTF
TRBV4-1	TRBJ1-1	NA	NA	TGCGCCAGCAGCCAGATTACAGGTCACACTGAAGCTTTCTTT	CASSQITGHTEAFF
TRBV19	TRBJ2-2	NA	NA	TGTGCCAGTAGCACCAGGGACACCGGGGAGCTGTTTTTT	CASSTRDTGELFF
TRBV10-3	TRBJ1-2	NA	TRBD1	TGTGCCACTTGGGCTTGGACAGGGCATGGCTACACCTTC	CATWAWTGHGYTF
TRBV19	TRBJ1-1	NA	NA	TGTGCCAGTATCTCAAGCCCAGAGAGGATAGGGAACACTGAAGCTTTCTTT	CASISSPERIGNTEAFF
TRBV30	TRBJ1-1	NA	TRBD1	TGTGCCTGGAGTGTCCCCGACAGGGGGCTTGAAGCTTTCTTT	CAWSVPDRGLEAFF
TRBV30	TRBJ2-7	few	TRBD2	TGTGCCTGGGATAGGAGCGGGGGACCTTACGAGCAGTACTTC	CAWDRSGGPYEQYF
TRBV7-9	TRBJ2-1	NA	TRBD1	TGTGCCAGCAGCCGCATCCCACAGGGGCTTTGGGATGAGCAGTTCTTC	CASSRIPQGLWDEQFF
TRBV3-1/TRBV3-2	TRBJ1-3	NA	NA	TGTGCCAGCAGCCAAGGGGGGGCTGGAAACACCATATATTTT	CASSQGGAGNTIYF
TRBV7-9	TRBJ2-5	NA	NA	TGTGCCAGCAGCCCGTCGGGTGAGACCCAGTACTTC	CASSPSGETQYF
TRBV25-1	TRBJ1-6	NA	NA	TGTGCCAGCAGTGATTGGTCGGACAGTAATTCACCCCTCCACTTT	CASSDWSDSNSPLHF